Sequencing of this TCR beta chain was carried out in a study of beta chain features in type 1 diabetes. Study findings and constraints: TCRB CDR3s from Type 1 diabetes patients were moderately but significantly shorter in all four CD4+ subsets.

Expressed TCRB transcripts got sequenced, as all isolated RNA was reverse transcribed. Profiling relied on immunoSEQ multiplex PCR, and the TCRdb table lists in-frame clones only, not all of them. The profile shows around 250,000 clones, about 13% of them singletons. This clone was recorded a few times. Antigen unknown. Sorting of CD4+ naive, central memory, regulatory and stem cell-like memory cells was performed via CD45RO/CCR7/CD25/CD127/CD95/CD27. This receptor was obtained from a young man with type 1 diabetes. Input material: naive CD4+ T cells from blood.

The CDR3 DNA reads TGTGCCAGCAGTGATCCGGGACAGGGGAACACCGGGGAGCTGTTTTTT. Translating gives CASSDPGQGNTGELFF. The chain combines TRBV25-1 with TRBJ2-2; 9 nucleotides align to TRBD1. V shed 3 bases, J shed 1 base, and the junction held 3 bases outside the gene matches. The CDR3 is made up of 16 amino acids. The germline V gene encodes CDR1 MGHDK and CDR2 SYGVNS.